This T cell receptor (beta chain) was observed in a study of cytomegalovirus exposure and HLA in healthy donors. Researchers ran the PCR with 60 Vbeta and 13 Jbeta primers. The method was immunoSEQ multiplex PCR; TCRdb's version includes in-frame clones alone and lacks a portion of them. The sample has about 160,000 clones; roughly 80% are singletons. In germline, CDR1 is GTSNPN, CDR2 SVGIG (reference sequence). The CDR3 has 13 residues. V gave up 2 bases and J gave up 4 bases; unmatched junction bases: 2. Among the donors, all were healthy bone marrow donors. This clonotype was obtained from a man in his fifties in good health and CMV-seropositive. The chain recombines TRBV30 with TRBJ1-5; the match to TRBD1 covers 7 bases. What was sequenced was PBMCs. The CDR3 spells CAWSTGANQPQHF. In DNA, the CDR3 is TGTGCCTGGAGTACAGGGGCAAATCAGCCCCAGCATTTT. The variable domain in full, with the rest retrieved from reference TRBV30 and TRBJ1-5, is SQTIHQWPATLVQPVGSPLSLECTVEGTSNPNLYWYRQAAGRGLQLLFYSVGIGQISSEVPQNLSASRPQDRQFILSSKKLLLSDSGFYLCAWSTGANQPQHFGDGTRLSIL.